Below are 13 T cell receptor beta chains sequenced from a single sample in a study of cytomegalovirus exposure and HLA in healthy donors. Both 60 Vbeta primers and 13 Jbeta primers went into the PCR. The data were produced by immunoSEQ multiplex PCR, yet TCRdb's version contains in-frame clones alone and is incomplete. The sample includes around 100,000 clones, over 75% of them seen just once. The sample consisted of PBMCs. Receptors were obtained from a woman aged 18-29 years in good health and CMV-seronegative.

This clone occurred a few times. The V gene is TRBV11-3, the J gene TRBJ1-1; TRBD1 aligns across 9 bases. Germline CDR1 SGHNT, CDR2 YENEEA. V lost 5 bases and J lost 6; bases outside the gene matches: 10. The CDR3 runs to 15 residues. CDR3 protein: CASSVTRQGVPEAFF. The CDR3 DNA sequence: TGTGCCAGCAGCGTCACTAGACAGGGGGTACCTGAAGCTTTCTTT.

This chain links TRBV15 with TRBJ2-2; a possible D gene is TRBD1 (6 bases). V gave up 5 bases and J gave up 11 bases, with 18 bases separating them. The CDR3 runs to 14 residues. Germline CDR1 LNHNV, CDR2 YYDKDF (reference sequence). The CDR3 DNA is TGTGCCACCAGCTTAGGAAGGGGGAGTGTTGAGCTGTTTTTT. Its protein product is CATSLGRGSVELFF.

This chain uses TRBV10-3 with TRBJ1-2, with 11 bases identical to TRBD1. Germline-derived CDR1 and CDR2 are ENHRY and SYGVKD. CDR3 length equals 14 residues. J was trimmed by 6 bases and V by 3 bases; bases with no gene match: 3. The CDR3 is CAISEGQGAHGYTF. The DNA of the CDR3 is TGTGCCATCAGTGAAGGACAGGGGGCGCATGGCTACACCTTC.

J is TRBJ1-2 and V is TRBV4-2; a weak D match, TRBD1 (6 bases). CDR3 length equals 15 residues. With 1 base removed from V and 4 bases from J, the gap between germline ends came to 13 bases. Germline CDR1 and CDR2: LGHNA and YNFKEQ. The CDR3 loop reads CASSQGAGEGYGYTF. In DNA form, the CDR3 reads TGTGCCAGCAGCCAAGGGGCAGGGGAGGGCTATGGCTACACCTTC.

This chain joins TRBV19 and TRBJ1-2; 9 nucleotides line up with TRBD1. Germline loops: CDR1 LNHDA, CDR2 SQIVND (reference sequence). The CDR3 runs 13 residues. With V trimmed by 8 bases and J by 4 bases, 5 bases remained unmatched. CDR3 region: CASVQGASYGYTF. CDR3 DNA: TGTGCCAGTGTACAGGGGGCTAGCTATGGCTACACCTTC.

CDR3 protein: CASSQDPAGGPGGEQFF. As DNA, the CDR3 is TGCGCCAGCAGCCAAGATCCAGCGGGAGGGCCCGGGGGTGAGCAGTTCTTC. The gene calls are TRBV4-1 and TRBJ2-1; 10 bases align to TRBD2. V shed 0 bases, J shed 9 bases, and the junction held 11 bases outside the gene matches. This CDR3 spans 17 amino acids. Germline V CDR1 and CDR2: MGHRA, YSYEKL.

This clone was seen a single time. This chain joins TRBV19 and TRBJ1-4, with D unclear. CDR1 and CDR2 (germline): LNHDA, SQIVND (reference sequence). The germline V and J ends were trimmed by 3 bases and 0 bases, with 5 bases remaining between them. The CDR3 is 14 amino acids. DNA for the CDR3: TGTGCCAGTAGTATTCCAGCAACTAATGAAAAACTGTTTTTT. Translating it yields CASSIPATNEKLFF.

The genes are TRBV5-1 and TRBJ1-1; possibly TRBD1 for D (6 bases). CDR3 length: 17 residues. CDR1 and CDR2 (germline): SGHRS, YFSETQ. Trimming stripped 4 bases from V and 0 bases from J, with 19 bases between. DNA for the CDR3: TGCGCCAGCAGCGAGTTGCCCCAGGGGTTGATGAACACTGAAGCTTTCTTT. This sequence encodes CASSELPQGLMNTEAFF.

The V and J genes are TRBV11-2 and TRBJ2-7, with 9 bases aligning to TRBD2. Germline V lookup: CDR1 SGHAT, CDR2 FQNNGV. There are 12 residues in the CDR3. J was trimmed by 13 bases and V by 2 bases; bases with no gene match: 6. In DNA form, the CDR3 reads TGTGCCAGCAGCTTAAATAGCGGGAGACAATACTTC. Amino acids: CASSLNSGRQYF.

The chain has TRBV9 and TRBJ2-2; no reliable D call. The CDR3 is 13 residues long. Trimming took off 5 bases at V and 5 bases at J, with 10 bases between the two ends. The germline gives CDR1 SGDLS, CDR2 YYNGEE. In nucleotides, the CDR3 is TGTGCCAGCAGACCTATGAGGACCGGGGAGCTGTTTTTT. Protein: CASRPMRTGELFF. The full variable domain, rest sourced from reference TRBV9 and TRBJ2-2, is DSGVTQTPKHLITATGQRVTLRCSPRSGDLSVYWYQQSLDQGLQFLIQYYNGEERAKGNILERFSAQQFPDLHSELNLSSLELGDSALYFCASRPMRTGELFFGEGSRLTVL.

This clone was observed a few times. The junction shows a germline mismatch at one end, possibly a read error. The J gene is TRBJ1-4, the V gene TRBV2; D may be TRBD1 (5 bases). The CDR3 sequence is 14 residues long. Germline loops: CDR1 SNHLY, CDR2 FYNNEI. The CDR3 bases are TGTGCCAGCAGGGAAGACAGAAATAATGAAAAACTGTTTTTT. It translates to CASREDRNNEKLFF. Combining the CDR3 with reference TRBV2 and TRBJ1-4 gives the whole variable domain EPEVTQTPSHQVTQMGQEVILRCVPISNHLYFYWYRQILGQKVEFLVSFYNNEISEKSEIFDDQFSVERPDGSNFTLKIRSTKLEDSAMYFCASREDRNNEKLFFGSGTQLSVL.

This chain joins TRBV28 and TRBJ2-7, with 7 bases lining up with TRBD2. This CDR3 contains 16 residues. Per germline, CDR1 MDHEN and CDR2 SYDVKM. The J segment lost 0 bases and the V segment lost 3 bases, leaving 8 bases of the junction unmatched. In nucleotides, the CDR3 is TGTGCCAGCAGTTTTCGGGCGCGGGAGAGCTCCTACGAGCAGTACTTC. Protein product: CASSFRARESSYEQYF.

V gene TRBV6-5 combines with J gene TRBJ2-3; the D is unclear. Germline CDR1 reads MNHEY; CDR2 reads SVGAGI. V was pared by 11 bases and J by 6 bases, with 15 bases between. The CDR3 runs 12 residues. The DNA for the CDR3 is TGTGCCTTGGGCAGTGTCCCCGATACGCAGTATTTT. Protein: CALGSVPDTQYF.